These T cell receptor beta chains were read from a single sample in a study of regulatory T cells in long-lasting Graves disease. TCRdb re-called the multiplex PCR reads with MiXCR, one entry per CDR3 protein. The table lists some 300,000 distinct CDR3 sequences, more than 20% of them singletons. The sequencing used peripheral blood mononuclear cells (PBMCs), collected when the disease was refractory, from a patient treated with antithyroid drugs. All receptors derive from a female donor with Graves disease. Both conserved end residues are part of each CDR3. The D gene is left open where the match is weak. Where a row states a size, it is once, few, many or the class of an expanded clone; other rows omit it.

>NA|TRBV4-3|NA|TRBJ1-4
CASSHALGGREKLFF
TGCGCCAGCAGCCACGCTCTCGGAGGTCGTGAAAAACTGTTTTTT
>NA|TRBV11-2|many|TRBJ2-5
CASTPFRTQYF
TGTGCCAGCACCCCCTTTAGGACCCAGTACTTC
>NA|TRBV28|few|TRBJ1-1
CASSNLGYRSEAFF
TGTGCCAGTTCCAATTTAGGATACCGCTCCGAAGCTTTCTTT
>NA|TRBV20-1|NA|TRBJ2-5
CSARGGSETQYF
TGCAGTGCTAGAGGGGGGTCAGAGACCCAGTACTTC
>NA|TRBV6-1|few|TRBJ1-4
CASSHGTEAYEKLFF
TGTGCCAGCAGTCACGGGACCGAGGCCTATGAAAAACTGTTTTTT
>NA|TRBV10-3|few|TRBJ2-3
CAVKGGGADTQYF
TGTGCCGTTAAGGGCGGAGGAGCAGATACGCAGTATTTT
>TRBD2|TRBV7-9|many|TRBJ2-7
CATLAGLPNGSYEQYF
TGTGCCACACTAGCGGGATTGCCCAATGGCTCCTACGAGCAGTACTTC
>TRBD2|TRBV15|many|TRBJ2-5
CATSREGASGRETQYF
TGTGCCACCAGCAGAGAGGGGGCTAGCGGGAGAGAGACCCAGTACTTC
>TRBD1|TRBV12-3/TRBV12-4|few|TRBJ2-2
CASSKDREAIPNTGELFF
TGTGCCAGCAGTAAGGACAGGGAGGCTATTCCGAACACCGGGGAGCTGTTTTTT
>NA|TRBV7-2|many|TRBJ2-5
CASSLSGSRSGQETQYF
TGTGCCAGCAGCTTAAGCGGGTCCCGTTCGGGGCAAGAGACCCAGTACTTC
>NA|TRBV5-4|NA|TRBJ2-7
CASSLDRTRTVF
TGTGCCAGCAGCTTGGATAGAACCCGGACAGTCTTC
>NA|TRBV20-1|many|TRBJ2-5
CSARDWHRGGETQYF
TGCAGTGCTAGAGATTGGCACCGAGGTGGAGAGACCCAGTACTTC
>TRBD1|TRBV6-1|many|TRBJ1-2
CASSEGTGGAYGYTF
TGTGCCAGCAGTGAAGGGACAGGGGGCGCTTACGGCTACACCTTC
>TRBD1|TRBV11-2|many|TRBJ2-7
CASSPRQGSDEQYF
TGTGCCAGCAGCCCCCGACAGGGTAGTGACGAGCAGTACTTC
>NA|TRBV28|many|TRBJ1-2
CASSFVGHYGYTF
TGTGCCAGCAGTTTCGTGGGGCACTATGGCTACACCTTC
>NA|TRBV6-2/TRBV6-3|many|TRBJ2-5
CASSEVAGEETQYF
TGTGCCAGCAGTGAAGTGGCAGGGGAGGAGACCCAGTACTTC
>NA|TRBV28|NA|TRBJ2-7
CASSPLGSGRPYEQYF
TGTGCCAGCAGTCCCCTTGGGAGCGGTCGGCCCTACGAGCAGTACTTC
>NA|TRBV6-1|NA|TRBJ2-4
CASRGSEQLNIQYF
TGTGCCAGCAGAGGGTCAGAACAGCTAAACATTCAGTACTTC
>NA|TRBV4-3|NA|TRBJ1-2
CASTRNEGRYGYTF
TGCGCCAGCACCCGGAATGAGGGTCGTTATGGCTACACCTTC
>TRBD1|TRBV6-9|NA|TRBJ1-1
CASSSVDRGVPEAFF
TGTGCCAGCAGTTCCGTTGACAGGGGGGTACCTGAAGCTTTCTTT
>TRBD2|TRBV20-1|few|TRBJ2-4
CSPGGELAENIQYF
TGCAGCCCGGGGGGGGAACTAGCCGAAAACATTCAGTACTTC
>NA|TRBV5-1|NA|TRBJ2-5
CASSILSYQETQYF
TGCGCCAGCAGCATCCTCTCGTACCAAGAGACCCAGTACTTC
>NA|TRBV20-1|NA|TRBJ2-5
CSAQRETQYF
TGCAGTGCCCAAAGAGAGACCCAGTACTTC
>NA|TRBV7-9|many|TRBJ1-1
CASSLGEGATEAFF
TGTGCCAGCAGCTTAGGAGAAGGGGCCACTGAAGCTTTCTTT
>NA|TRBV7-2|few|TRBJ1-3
CASSLGPARSGNTIYF
TGTGCCAGCAGCTTAGGTCCGGCCCGCTCTGGAAACACCATATATTTT
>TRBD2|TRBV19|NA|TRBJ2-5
CASTSGSGETQYF
TGTGCCAGTACCAGCGGGAGCGGGGAGACCCAGTACTTC
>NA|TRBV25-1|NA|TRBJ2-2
CASSSQASANTGELFF
TGTGCCAGCAGTTCCCAAGCTAGCGCGAACACCGGGGAGCTGTTTTTT
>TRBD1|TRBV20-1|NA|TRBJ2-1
CSASYRDRVVNEQFF
TGCAGTGCATCATACCGGGACAGGGTTGTCAATGAGCAGTTCTTC
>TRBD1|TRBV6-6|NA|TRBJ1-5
CASSYSGQGAGSNQPQHF
TGTGCCAGCAGTTACTCGGGACAGGGGGCCGGTTCCAATCAGCCCCAGCATTTT
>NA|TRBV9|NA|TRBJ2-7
CASSVGATSYEQYF
TGTGCCAGCAGCGTAGGCGCTACCTCCTACGAGCAGTACTTC
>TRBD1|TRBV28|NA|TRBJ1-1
CASSGAGGRNTEAFF
TGTGCCAGCAGTGGGGCAGGGGGGAGGAACACTGAAGCTTTCTTT
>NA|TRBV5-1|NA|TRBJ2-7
CASSPDTYEQYF
TGCGCCAGCAGCCCGGACACTTACGAGCAGTACTTC
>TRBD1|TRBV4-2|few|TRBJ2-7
CASGPRDRSSYEQYF
TGTGCCAGCGGGCCGAGGGACAGGTCCTCCTACGAGCAGTACTTC
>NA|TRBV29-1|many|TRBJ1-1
CSVEPNTEAFF
TGCAGCGTTGAGCCGAACACTGAAGCTTTCTTT
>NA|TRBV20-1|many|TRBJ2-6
CSARDSLSGANVLTF
TGCAGTGCTAGAGATTCCTTGTCTGGGGCCAACGTCCTGACTTTC
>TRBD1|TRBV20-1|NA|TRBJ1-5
CSATDRGNQPQHF
TGCAGTGCTACGGACAGGGGGAATCAGCCCCAGCATTTT
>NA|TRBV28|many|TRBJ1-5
CASSLPTFRDANQPQHF
TGTGCCAGCAGTTTACCCACCTTCCGGGACGCCAATCAGCCCCAGCATTTT
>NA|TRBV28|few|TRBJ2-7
CASSLIPYEQYF
TGTGCCAGCAGTTTAATACCCTACGAGCAGTACTTC
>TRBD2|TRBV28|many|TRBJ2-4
CASSHPGLADLKNIQYF
TGTGCCAGCAGTCACCCGGGACTAGCGGACCTAAAAAACATTCAGTACTTC
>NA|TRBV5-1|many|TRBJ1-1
CASSWRGKEAFF
TGCGCCAGCAGCTGGAGGGGGAAGGAAGCTTTCTTT
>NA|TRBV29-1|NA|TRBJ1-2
CSVEGHYGYTF
TGCAGCGTTGAGGGACACTACGGCTACACCTTC
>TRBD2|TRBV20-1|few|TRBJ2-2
CSARDPFTSGRPGELFF
TGCAGTGCTAGAGACCCCTTTACTAGCGGGAGACCCGGGGAGCTGTTTTTT
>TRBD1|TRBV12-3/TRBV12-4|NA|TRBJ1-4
CASGQGVNEKLFF
TGTGCCAGCGGCCAGGGGGTAAATGAAAAACTGTTTTTT
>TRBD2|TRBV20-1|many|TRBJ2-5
CSARNLGDGGETQYF
TGCAGTGCTAGAAATCTGGGGGACGGGGGGGAGACCCAGTACTTC
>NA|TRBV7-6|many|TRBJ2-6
CASSAPRVSGANVLTF
TGTGCCAGCAGCGCGCCTAGGGTCTCTGGGGCCAACGTCCTGACTTTC
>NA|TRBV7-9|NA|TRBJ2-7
CASSLFAPLSAYEQYF
TGTGCCAGCAGCTTATTTGCCCCCCTCTCGGCCTACGAGCAGTACTTC
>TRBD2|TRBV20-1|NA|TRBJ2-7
CSARGGLVRYEQYF
TGCAGTGCTAGAGGGGGACTAGTTCGCTACGAGCAGTACTTC
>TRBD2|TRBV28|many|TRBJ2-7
CASSERAGAYEQYF
TGTGCCAGCAGCGAGAGGGCGGGAGCCTACGAGCAGTACTTC
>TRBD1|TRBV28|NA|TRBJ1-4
CASSSDRPNEKLFF
TGTGCCAGCAGCTCGGACAGGCCTAATGAAAAACTGTTTTTT
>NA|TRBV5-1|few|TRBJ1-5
CASSLEGGGYQPQHF
TGCGCCAGCAGCTTGGAGGGGGGAGGCTACCAGCCCCAGCATTTT
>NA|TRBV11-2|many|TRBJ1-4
CASSLLLQPTNEKLFF
TGTGCCAGCAGCTTACTTTTACAGCCAACTAATGAAAAACTGTTTTTT